The 22 T cell receptor beta chains presented below share a single source sample, sequenced in a study of Ad26.COV2.S vaccination and SARS-CoV-2 variants. Treatment denoted: 15 to 20 received Ad26.COV2.S at low or high dose, single or two shots; a few received placebo; per-sample allocation not given. Specimens were obtained on day 63 following the first vaccine or placebo injection. The repertoire was sequenced with immunoSEQ multiplex PCR; TCRdb's copy has only in-frame clones and lacks some. The table lists 350,000 to 550,000 clones, 89% of them singletons. Sample: peripheral blood, taken in a trial of Ad26.COV2.S vaccine versus placebo. These TCRs come from a person between 18 and 65 years old who received the Ad26.COV2.S COVID-19 vaccine or a placebo.

CDR3 region: CATSRDRIKDTEAFF. CDR3 sequence (DNA): TGTGCCACCAGCAGAGATCGAATAAAAGACACTGAAGCTTTCTTT. The V gene is TRBV15, the J gene TRBJ1-1, with D uncertain. The CDR3 spans 15 residues. Germline V CDR1 and CDR2: LNHNV, YYDKDF (reference sequence). The V end lost 0 bases, the J end lost 3 bases, and 11 bases lay between the germline ends.

This CDR3 reads CASSAEREKTQYF. The CDR3 DNA is TGTGCCAGCAGTGCAGAGCGGGAGAAGACCCAGTACTTC. The genes are TRBV2 and TRBJ2-5; 8 bases fit TRBD2. Trimming at V came to 4 bases and at J to 6 bases, leaving 4 bases not matched to a gene. There are 13 residues in the CDR3. CDR1 is SNHLY and CDR2 is FYNNEI in the germline V gene.

V gene TRBV18 combines with J gene TRBJ2-6, with TRBD1 matching over 8 bases. The CDR3 loop spans 19 amino acids. Germline assignment: CDR1 KGHSH and CDR2 LQKENI. V gave up 3 bases and J gave up 0 bases; unmatched junction bases: 10. For the CDR3, the DNA is TGTGCCAGCTCACCTCTGATCAGGGGGCGCCCCTCTGGGGCCAACGTCCTGACTTTC. It specifies CASSPLIRGRPSGANVLTF.

The chain links TRBV7-2 to TRBJ1-1; D might be TRBD1 (6 bases). Trimming pared 5 bases from V and 4 bases from J, leaving 17 bases between. This CDR3 contains 15 residues. The germline gives CDR1 SGHTA, CDR2 FQGNSA. CDR3 coding DNA: TGTGCCAGCAGCCTCAACAGGGCCTGGACCACTGAAGCTTTCTTT. Amino acid sequence: CASSLNRAWTTEAFF.

The chain couples TRBV5-4 to TRBJ2-2, with 15 bases that match TRBD2. This CDR3 region has 15 residues. The germline V gene encodes CDR1 SGHNT and CDR2 YYREEE (reference sequence). V lost 9 bases, J lost 6 bases, and 6 bases stayed unmatched. The CDR3 reads CATLGLAGGPGELFF. Written as DNA, the CDR3 is TGTGCCACCTTAGGACTAGCGGGGGGGCCCGGGGAGCTGTTTTTT.

V is TRBV7-2 and J is TRBJ2-1; the D gene is possibly TRBD2 (5 bases). The CDR3 runs 15 residues. The V end lost 1 base, the J end lost 9 bases, and 16 bases lay between the germline ends. The germline V gene has CDR1 SGHTA and CDR2 FQGNSA. The DNA for the CDR3 is TGTGCCAGCAGCTTAGTTGGAGGATTTGGAAGTGAGCAGTTCTTC. Translating gives CASSLVGGFGSEQFF. The full variable domain, rest sourced from reference TRBV7-2 and TRBJ2-1, is GAGVSQSPSNKVTEKGKDVELRCDPISGHTALYWYRQSLGQGLEFLIYFQGNSAPDKSGLPSDRFSAERTGGSVSTLTIQRTQQEDSAVYLCASSLVGGFGSEQFFGPGTRLTVL.

The rearrangement links TRBV6-5 to TRBJ2-3, with 8 bases that match TRBD1. Germline CDR1 MNHEY, CDR2 SVGAGI. The CDR3 totals 15 residues. With 6 bases clipped from V and 4 bases from J, the junction kept 9 bases outside the gene matches. This CDR3 is CASRWDRSLPDTQYF. The CDR3 region has the DNA TGTGCCAGCAGATGGGACAGGAGTCTCCCAGATACGCAGTATTTT.

This clone was seen just once. This chain uses TRBV28 with TRBJ1-5; D remains unclear. The CDR3 is made up of 12 amino acids. CDR1 is MDHEN and CDR2 is SYDVKM in the germline V gene. V lost 4 bases, J lost 7 bases, and 8 bases lay in between. CDR3 bases: TGTGCCAGCAGTTCGGGAGGACAGCCCCAGCATTTT. This translates into CASSSGGQPQHF.

The V call is TRBV19, the J call TRBJ2-2; D is unresolved. Germline CDR1 is LNHDA and CDR2 is SQIVND (reference sequence). V gave up 4 bases and J gave up 2 bases, with 8 bases separating them. The CDR3 is 14 amino acids. This CDR3 is CASSTRHNTGELFF. DNA of the CDR3: TGTGCCAGTAGTACGCGACACAACACCGGGGAGCTGTTTTTT.

The chain uses TRBV2 and TRBJ1-1; D remains unclear. V lost 4 bases to trimming and J lost 2 bases, with 5 bases between them. The CDR3 sequence is 12 residues long. CDR1 and CDR2 from the germline V gene are SNHLY and FYNNEI. CDR3 amino acids: CASSVENTEAFF. For the CDR3, the DNA is TGTGCCAGCAGTGTAGAAAACACTGAAGCTTTCTTT.

The chain uses TRBV18 and TRBJ1-6, with a tentative D call TRBD1 (6 bases). The germline gives CDR1 KGHSH, CDR2 LQKENI. The V end lost 2 bases, the J end lost 1 base, and 9 bases lay between the germline ends. The CDR3 has 16 amino acids. CDR3 DNA: TGTGCCAGCTCACCAAAACAGGGATCCTATAATTCACCCCTCCACTTT. Translating gives CASSPKQGSYNSPLHF. Full variable domain (remainder filled in from reference TRBV18 and TRBJ1-6): NAGVMQNPRHLVRRRGQEARLRCSPMKGHSHVYWYRQLPEEGLKFMVYLQKENIIDESGMPKERFSAEFPKEGPSILRIQQVVRGDSAAYFCASSPKQGSYNSPLHFGNGTRLTVT.

CDR3 in amino acids: CASSFRPGTGIGGYTF. CDR3 nucleotide sequence: TGTGCCAGCAGTTTTCGTCCCGGGACAGGGATCGGTGGCTACACCTTC. V and J are TRBV25-1 and TRBJ1-2; 9 nucleotides align to TRBD1. The germline gives CDR1 MGHDK, CDR2 SYGVNS. V lost 5 bases to trimming and J lost 7 bases; unmatched junction nucleotides: 14. The CDR3 totals 16 residues.

The genes are TRBV28 and TRBJ2-7, with 7 bases identical to TRBD2. The CDR3 consists of 15 residues. With V trimmed by 6 bases and J by 2 bases, 10 bases remained unmatched. Germline lookup yields CDR1 MDHEN and CDR2 SYDVKM. Written as DNA, the CDR3 is TGTGCCAGCAGGGCTGGACTAGGGGACGCCTACGAGCAGTACTTC. Translation gives CASRAGLGDAYEQYF.

This chain joins TRBV18 and TRBJ1-1; TRBD1 matches at 9 bases. This CDR3 is 16 amino acids long. The germline CDR1 and CDR2 sequences are KGHSH and LQKENI. V trimming: 2 bases; J trimming: 5 bases; junction bases outside the gene matches: 9. CDR3 in amino acids: CASSPKGRQGGTEAFF. As DNA, the CDR3 is TGTGCCAGCTCACCAAAAGGCAGACAGGGGGGAACTGAAGCTTTCTTT.

The rearrangement uses TRBV20-1 and TRBJ1-2; D is ambiguous. CDR3 length: 13 amino acids. Trimming shortened V by 3 bases and J by 3 bases, and 11 bases separated the two germline ends. Germline CDR1 reads DFQATT; CDR2 reads SNEGSKA (reference sequence). The CDR3 loop reads CSASFGSDYGYTF. CDR3 in DNA: TGCAGTGCTAGTTTCGGGAGCGACTATGGCTACACCTTC.

The chain combines TRBV19 with TRBJ1-4; perhaps TRBD1 as D (5 bases). The CDR3 loop spans 14 amino acids. Germline-derived CDR1 and CDR2 are LNHDA and SQIVND (reference sequence). V gave up 8 bases and J gave up 0 bases, with 10 bases separating them. CDR3 in amino acids: CASGQGATNEKLFF. The CDR3 DNA sequence: TGTGCCAGTGGCCAGGGTGCAACTAATGAAAAACTGTTTTTT.

J is TRBJ2-7 and V is TRBV4-3, with a weak D call TRBD1 (5 bases). CDR1 is LGHNA, CDR2 YSLEER, per germline. CDR3 length: 14 residues. Trimming cost V 4 bases and J 2 bases, with 12 bases left between them. This CDR3 is CASSPAEGAYEQYV. The CDR3 nucleotides are TGCGCCAGCAGCCCGGCAGAAGGGGCCTACGAGCAGTACGTC.

This chain joins TRBV28 and TRBJ2-7; no clear D gene. The V gene's germline CDR1 is MDHEN and CDR2 SYDVKM. This CDR3 comprises 12 residues. The ends were cut back, 7 bases at V and 3 bases at J, with 10 bases in the middle. CDR3 protein: CASMADIYEQYF. DNA for the CDR3: TGTGCCAGCATGGCAGATATCTACGAGCAGTACTTC.

The rearrangement uses TRBV3-1 (or the pseudogene TRBV3-2) and TRBJ2-5, with 8 bases matching TRBD2. The CDR3 spans 15 residues. Germline lookup yields CDR1 LGHDT and CDR2 YNNKEL (reference sequence). The ends lost 7 bases at V and 3 bases at J; junction bases unmatched: 10. CDR3 protein: CASITKAGGKETQYF. CDR3 sequence (DNA): TGTGCCAGCATCACCAAGGCGGGGGGTAAAGAGACCCAGTACTTC.

V is TRBV5-6 and J is TRBJ2-2; 8 positions match TRBD1. The junction had 5 bases not matched to a gene; V was cut back by 3 bases and J by 7 bases. Germline V gene sequence: CDR1 SGHDT, CDR2 YYEEEE. CDR3 length: 14 amino acids. CDR3 nucleotide sequence: TGTGCCAGCAGCTCACCAGGGGGCGGCGGGGAGCTGTTTTTT. Translated: CASSSPGGGGELFF.

This chain joins TRBV2 and TRBJ1-3; unclear D gene. The germline CDR1 and CDR2 sequences are SNHLY and FYNNEI. The germline V and J ends were trimmed by 2 bases and 2 bases, with 4 bases remaining between them. This CDR3 spans 13 amino acids. Here the CDR3 DNA reads TGTGCCAGCAGTGAACGGGCTGGAAACACCATATATTTT. Its protein product is CASSERAGNTIYF. The whole variable domain, filled in from reference TRBV2 and TRBJ1-3, reads EPEVTQTPSHQVTQMGQEVILRCVPISNHLYFYWYRQILGQKVEFLVSFYNNEISEKSEIFDDQFSVERPDGSNFTLKIRSTKLEDSAMYFCASSERAGNTIYFGEGSWLTVV.

Only a few counts were recorded for this clone. CDR3 DNA: TGTGCCAGCAGTTTAGGCAGCCCGGCCTACGAGCAGTACTTC. Translated, it gives CASSLGSPAYEQYF. This sequence joins TRBV28 and TRBJ2-7; no clear D gene. V gave up 2 bases and J gave up 2 bases, with 10 bases separating them. Per the germline V gene, CDR1 is MDHEN and CDR2 is SYDVKM. The CDR3 length is 14 residues.